This T cell receptor (beta chain) was captured by sequencing in a study of spatial heterogeneity in lung cancer. In germline, CDR1 is SGHTA, CDR2 FQGNSA. V dropped 5 bases and J dropped 2; count of bases not matched to a gene: 5. The length of the CDR3 is 15 residues. TCRdb reprocessed the 5' RACE reads with MiXCR, giving one entry per CDR3 protein. The sample consists of approximately 92,000 distinct CDR3 sequences, about an eighth of them appearing once. This sample's time point: sample taken at primary tumor resection. Samples were donated by 72 untreated early-stage non-small cell lung cancer patients.

This TCR was recovered from a male donor with early-stage non-small cell lung cancer. The source material was PBMCs, sampled at surgery. V usage is TRBV7-2 and J usage is TRBJ2-5, with 10 bases fitting TRBD2. The CDR3, as DNA: TGTGCCAGCAGCCTTAGCGGGAGGACGCAAGAGACCCAGTACTTC. Translation: CASSLSGRTQETQYF.